Listed here are 5 T cell receptor beta chains from one sample, sequenced in a study of CD8 T cells in ankylosing spondylitis. TCRdb processed the 5' RACE reads anew with MiXCR; each CDR3 protein has one entry. Seen here are over 200,000 distinct CDR3 sequences, about 10% observed once, and the top ten hold approximately 20%. Material: blood, either unsorted or a sorted T cell fraction (not recorded which). The receptors come from a male donor with ankylosing spondylitis or in good health (not recorded which).

CDR3 in DNA: TGTGCCAGCAGCGCGGGACTCGGGAACACTGAAGCTTTCTTT. Protein sequence: CASSAGLGNTEAFF. The chain links TRBV5-6 to TRBJ1-1; D might be TRBD1 (5 bases). The CDR3 loop spans 14 amino acids. Trimming removed 4 bases from V and 1 base from J, with 11 bases in between. Germline V CDR1 and CDR2: SGHDT, YYEEEE.

This clonotype was recorded a few times. The J gene is TRBJ2-2, the V gene TRBV20-1, with D possibly being TRBD2 (6 bases). CDR1 and CDR2 from the germline V gene are DFQATT and SNEGSKA (reference sequence). This CDR3 is 12 amino acids long. V lost 5 bases to trimming and J lost 7 bases, with 11 bases between them. The CDR3 spells CSAPGGFGELFF. The DNA for the CDR3 is TGCAGTGCTCCCGGGGGTTTCGGGGAGCTGTTTTTT.

This clonotype has a count of ten or more. The chain couples TRBV5-1 to TRBJ2-3; no clear D gene. From germline, CDR1 is SGHRS and CDR2 YFSETQ. CDR3 length: 14 amino acids. With 0 bases removed from V and 4 bases from J, the gap between germline ends came to 9 bases. In DNA form, the CDR3 reads TGCGCCAGCAGCTTGGAGGGTGCGGCAGATACGCAGTATTTT. It encodes CASSLEGAADTQYF.

This clonotype was counted many times. The chain combines TRBV12-3 or TRBV12-4 with TRBJ1-1; perhaps TRBD1 as D (5 bases). The CDR3 runs to 14 residues. The V end was cut by 3 bases, the J end by 1 base, with 9 bases between. The CDR3 nucleotides read TGTGCCAGCAGTTTTTTGGGGGGGAACACTGAAGCTTTCTTT. Protein: CASSFLGGNTEAFF.

The chain combines TRBV3-1 with TRBJ2-5, with D possibly being TRBD1 (5 bases). This CDR3 is built from 12 residues. CDR1 and CDR2 from the germline V gene are LGHDT and YNNKEL (reference sequence). V shed 0 bases and J shed 6 bases, with 5 bases lying between them. The CDR3 sequence is CASSQEDKTQYF. The CDR3 DNA follows: TGTGCCAGCAGCCAAGAGGACAAGACCCAGTACTTC.